This entry is about one TCR beta chain. The cohort comprised adults aged 18 to 89 years residing in about two dozen US areas. Participants' own reports of clinical history determined their cohort assignment. In the authors' methods: Amplifying reference gene primers gave estimates of nucleated cell counts. Method: immunoSEQ multiplex PCR; TCRdb's copy keeps in-frame clones and lacks some. V, J and clone size reflect that table, while D and trimming were determined from the DNA. This table has some 330,000 clones, around 86% appearing once. The germline gives CDR1 LGHNA, CDR2 YNFKEQ. The CDR3 is 17 residues long. V dropped 2 bases and J dropped 8; count of bases not matched to a gene: 6. The data stem from a study of blood T cell repertoires in COVID-19. Across the study: Spain, Italy and the United States supplied samples that represented acute and convalescent COVID-19.

The sample taken for sequencing was PBMCs or T cells enriched from blood (not recorded which). This clonotype was sampled from a woman between 50 and 59 years old who had recovered from COVID-19. The gene calls are TRBV4-2 and TRBJ2-2, with 15 bases aligning to TRBD2. CDR3 in DNA: TGTGCCAGCAGCCAAACTGGACTAGCGGGAGGGCTTGGGGAGCTGTTTTTT. Translated: CASSQTGLAGGLGELFF.